This T cell receptor (beta chain) is from a study of blood T cell repertoires in COVID-19. Categorization into cohorts depended on clinical history that participants reported. Germline CDR1 reads SGHTA; CDR2 reads FQGNSA. With 5 bases removed from V and 5 bases from J, the gap between germline ends came to 15 bases. This CDR3 comprises 14 residues. The protocol was immunoSEQ multiplex PCR, while the TCRdb copy is restricted to in-frame clones and leaves out a portion. The sample carries 200,000 to 250,000 clones, roughly 85% recorded once. Sample: PBMCs or T cells enriched from blood (not recorded which). This chain joins TRBV7-2 and TRBJ1-2; a weak D match, TRBD1 (6 bases). This sequence originates from a woman in her 40s with acute COVID-19. In nucleotides, the CDR3 is TGTGCCAGCAGCACCGAACAGGGCCGGTATGGCTACACCTTC. Protein sequence: CASSTEQGRYGYTF.